The 29 T cell receptor beta chains below come from one sample, sequenced in a study of blood T cell repertoires in COVID-19 (dated by TCRdb to the early 2020s). Library preparation used the immunoSEQ multiplex PCR assay. TCRdb limited this immuneACCESS table to in-frame rearrangements with V and J called. A share of clones is missing; checked studies link under half to unresolved V genes, and the rest is unexplained. Here the sample has roughly 110,000 clones; about 85% occur a single time. Jointly, the top ten make up less than 3.5% of the sample. The sample was peripheral blood. The receptors were gathered from a middle-aged man with acute or convalescent COVID-19.

The CDR3 region is CASSHLTGLGYNEQFF. DNA of the CDR3: TGCGCCAGCAGTCACCTGACAGGGTTAGGCTACAATGAGCAGTTCTTC. V gene TRBV23-1 combines with J gene TRBJ2-1; 7 bases line up with TRBD1. TRBV23-1 is an ORF, and what it does is uncertain. CDR3 size: 16 residues. Trimming removed 3 bases from V and 3 bases from J; junction bases left unmatched: 8.

V gene TRBV5-1 combines with J gene TRBJ1-2; 7 bases match TRBD1. The germline CDR1 and CDR2 sequences are SGHRS and YFSETQ. This CDR3 contains 13 residues. J lost 3 bases, V lost 5 bases, and 4 bases had no gene match. CDR3 bases: TGCGCCAGCAGGTCCGACAGGGACTATGGCTACACCTTC. This codes for CASRSDRDYGYTF.

This clone was detected only once. The chain joins TRBV15 to TRBJ2-3, with 7 bases lining up with TRBD1. The CDR3 is 17 amino acids. CDR1 and CDR2 (germline): LNHNV, YYDKDF (reference sequence). V was pared by 0 bases and J by 3 bases, with 9 bases of the junction left unmatched. CDR3 DNA sequence: TGTGCCACCAGCAGAGATTCGGTACAGGGGTTAACAGATACGCAGTATTTT. Its protein is CATSRDSVQGLTDTQYF.

The chain employs TRBV15 and TRBJ2-3; 7 bases fit TRBD2. Germline CDR1 is LNHNV and CDR2 is YYDKDF (reference sequence). V lost 5 bases, J lost 2 bases, and 10 bases stayed unmatched. The CDR3 loop spans 16 amino acids. In nucleotides, the CDR3 is TGTGCCACCAGCGCCAGGGAAGCGGGACCCACAGATACGCAGTATTTT. Amino acids: CATSAREAGPTDTQYF. Full variable domain (outside the CDR3, taken from reference TRBV15 and TRBJ2-3): DAMVIQNPRYQVTQFGKPVTLSCSQTLNHNVMYWYQQKSSQAPKLLFHYYDKDFNNEADTPDNFQSRRPNTSFCFLDIRSPGLGDTAMYLCATSAREAGPTDTQYFGPGTRLTVL.

CDR3 protein: CASMRGGSTDTQYF. In nucleotides, the CDR3 is TGTGCCAGCATGCGGGGGGGTAGCACAGATACGCAGTATTTT. The V call is TRBV7-2, the J call TRBJ2-3; 9 nucleotides agree with TRBD2. This CDR3 has 14 amino acids. The germline gives CDR1 SGHTA, CDR2 FQGNSA. The junction had 2 bases not matched to a gene; V was cut back by 7 bases and J by 0 bases.

The rearrangement links TRBV18 to TRBJ1-3; TRBD1 might be the D (5 bases). The germline gives CDR1 KGHSH, CDR2 LQKENI. The CDR3 totals 15 residues. Trimming took 3 bases from V and 0 from J, leaving 9 bases between them. The CDR3 region has the DNA TGTGCCAGCTCACCGGAACAGGTCTCTGGAAACACCATATATTTT. Translation gives CASSPEQVSGNTIYF.

This chain connects TRBV7-3 to TRBJ1-4; D uncertain. Trimming removed 2 bases at V and 8 bases at J, with 18 bases between. This CDR3 is 16 amino acids long. CDR1 is SGHTA, CDR2 FQGTGA, per germline. CDR3 loop: CASSLGWSTSTEKLFF. DNA for the CDR3: TGTGCCAGCAGCTTAGGGTGGAGTACTTCCACCGAAAAACTGTTTTTT.

The rearrangement links TRBV7-8 to TRBJ1-1; possibly TRBD1 for D (5 bases). Trimming left V 3 bases short and J 7 bases short, with 12 bases between. This CDR3 has 13 residues. Germline V gene lookup returns CDR1 SGHVS and CDR2 FQNEAQ. CDR3 coding DNA: TGTGCCAGCAGCTTCGGGGGATATGGTGAAGCTTTCTTT. It specifies CASSFGGYGEAFF.

V and J are TRBV5-4 and TRBJ1-1; weak D call: TRBD1 (5 bases). The V end was cut by 4 bases, the J end by 5 bases, with 12 bases between. The CDR3 sequence is 13 residues long. Germline loops: CDR1 SGHNT, CDR2 YYREEE (reference sequence). The CDR3 nucleotides are TGTGCCAGCAGCATGGGACTGGAGACTGAAGCTTTCTTT. This sequence encodes CASSMGLETEAFF.

In regard to this clone: The sample has other DNA sequences that encode this CDR3 too. The chain combines TRBV5-6 with TRBJ2-7, with 8 bases lining up with TRBD1. The CDR3 contains 14 residues. The V segment lost 0 bases and the J segment 4 bases; nucleotides outside the gene matches: 3. Germline CDR1 is SGHDT and CDR2 is YYEEEE. The CDR3 protein is CASSLGTGTYEQYF. The CDR3 DNA reads as TGTGCCAGCAGCTTGGGGACAGGGACGTACGAGCAGTACTTC.

The gene calls are TRBV15 and TRBJ1-5; tentative D call: TRBD1 (6 bases). Germline V gene lookup returns CDR1 LNHNV and CDR2 YYDKDF (reference sequence). V lost 5 bases and J lost 7, with 18 bases in between. The CDR3 sequence is 15 residues long. The CDR3 nucleotides are TGTGCCACCAGCTCTCCGACAGGCGGGCACCAGCCCCAGCATTTT. As protein: CATSSPTGGHQPQHF.

This sequence joins TRBV6-5 and TRBJ2-5; 9 positions match TRBD1. The CDR3 has 15 residues. V shed 6 bases, J shed 5 bases, and the junction held 10 bases outside the gene matches. Germline loops: CDR1 MNHEY, CDR2 SVGAGI. CDR3 residues: CASSKNRGLVETQYF. The CDR3, as DNA: TGTGCCAGCAGCAAGAACAGGGGGCTGGTGGAGACCCAGTACTTC.

The chain combines TRBV12-3 or TRBV12-4 with TRBJ2-3, with D tentatively TRBD1 (6 bases). Between the trimmed V and J ends, which lost 3 bases and 7 bases, there was a span of 8 bases. The CDR3 runs to 12 residues. Here the CDR3 DNA reads TGTGCCAGCAGTTTGGGGGCAAATACGCAGTATTTT. Its translation is CASSLGANTQYF.

The rearrangement uses TRBV13 and TRBJ2-1; 10 bases align to TRBD1. Losses at the gene ends were 1 base for V and 8 bases for J; bases not matched to a gene: 5. The CDR3 runs to 15 residues. Germline loops: CDR1 PRHDT, CDR2 FYEKMQ (reference sequence). The CDR3 here is CASSLATGGMDEQFF. The DNA of the CDR3 is TGTGCCAGCAGCTTAGCGACAGGGGGCATGGATGAGCAGTTCTTC.

DNA for the CDR3: TGTGCCAGCAGTGTCGACAGCCCGAATTCACCCCTCCACTTT. It is translated as CASSVDSPNSPLHF. The chain employs TRBV2 and TRBJ1-6; perhaps TRBD1 as D (5 bases). Germline V gives CDR1 SNHLY, CDR2 FYNNEI. The CDR3 totals 14 residues. The germline V and J ends were trimmed by 4 bases and 7 bases, with 11 bases remaining between them.

The rearrangement uses TRBV11-2 and TRBJ2-3; 9 bases map to TRBD2. CDR1 is SGHAT, CDR2 FQNNGV, per germline. Losses at the gene ends were 6 bases for V and 5 bases for J; bases not matched to a gene: 6. This CDR3 is 14 amino acids long. The CDR3 DNA reads as TGTGCCAGCAGTCTAGCGGGGTCGGAAGATACGCAGTATTTT. This sequence encodes CASSLAGSEDTQYF.

The CDR3 DNA reads as TGCAGCGTTAAGGACAGGGGGCAGGAGACCCAGTACTTC. Its translation is CSVKDRGQETQYF. This chain connects TRBV29-1 to TRBJ2-5; 11 bases align to TRBD1. This CDR3 has 13 residues. Germline CDR1 is SQVTM and CDR2 is ANQGSEA. The J segment lost 5 bases and the V segment lost 5 bases, leaving 4 bases of the junction unmatched.

This chain joins TRBV6-5 and TRBJ2-1, with a possible D match to TRBD1 (6 bases). V lost 8 bases, J lost 0 bases, and 14 bases lay in between. The CDR3 has 15 residues. From germline, CDR1 is MNHEY and CDR2 SVGAGI. The CDR3 bases are TGTGCCAGCGCCCTAGGGGGTCCCTCCTACAATGAGCAGTTCTTC. Amino acid sequence: CASALGGPSYNEQFF.

A few counts support this clone. This chain connects TRBV7-9 to TRBJ2-7, with TRBD1 matching over 8 bases. The CDR3 length is 14 residues. The germline V gene has CDR1 SEHNR and CDR2 FQNEAQ (reference sequence). J gave up 7 bases and V 3 bases, and 8 bases lay outside the gene matches. CDR3 DNA sequence: TGTGCCAGCAGCTTCGAGACAGGGGCCCATGAGCAGTACTTC. Amino acids: CASSFETGAHEQYF.

The genes are TRBV7-8 and TRBJ2-1; 12 bases are shared with TRBD1. V trimming: 4 bases; J trimming: 0 bases; junction bases outside the gene matches: 7. The CDR3 contains 18 residues. The V gene's germline CDR1 is SGHVS and CDR2 FQNEAQ. In DNA, the CDR3 is TGTGCCAGCAGCTCAACCGGGACAGGGGGCAGCTCCTACAATGAGCAGTTCTTC. Its translation is CASSSTGTGGSSYNEQFF.

The rearrangement links TRBV13 to TRBJ2-7; 10 positions agree with TRBD2. CDR1 and CDR2 from the germline V gene are PRHDT and FYEKMQ (reference sequence). The CDR3 runs 15 residues. V dropped 5 bases and J dropped 1; count of bases not matched to a gene: 5. CDR3 region: CASSGPGLASYEQYF. The CDR3 bases are TGTGCCAGCAGCGGGCCGGGACTAGCGTCCTACGAGCAGTACTTC.

This sequence joins TRBV18 and TRBJ2-1; D possibly corresponds to TRBD2 (5 bases). Germline V gene sequence: CDR1 KGHSH, CDR2 LQKENI. Trimming shortened V by 3 bases and J by 5 bases, and 20 bases separated the two germline ends. CDR3 length equals 17 residues. The CDR3 DNA reads as TGTGCCAGCTCACCTCCGCTAGCAGCCCTTCGCCACAATGAGCAGTTCTTC. This gives the protein CASSPPLAALRHNEQFF. The whole variable domain, remainder taken from reference TRBV18 and TRBJ2-1, is NAGVMQNPRHLVRRRGQEARLRCSPMKGHSHVYWYRQLPEEGLKFMVYLQKENIIDESGMPKERFSAEFPKEGPSILRIQQVVRGDSAAYFCASSPPLAALRHNEQFFGPGTRLTVL.

V gene TRBV5-1 combines with J gene TRBJ2-1; D might be TRBD2 (6 bases). The ends were cut back, 2 bases at V and 6 bases at J, with 15 bases in the middle. Germline V CDR1 and CDR2: SGHRS, YFSETQ. The CDR3 is 15 amino acids. As DNA, the CDR3 is TGCGCCAGCAGCTTTGCCGGGGGAAGAATCAATGAGCAGTTCTTC. Its translation: CASSFAGGRINEQFF.

The V and J genes are TRBV4-2 and TRBJ1-4; D gene ambiguous. The V gene's germline CDR1 is LGHNA and CDR2 YNFKEQ. This CDR3 region has 13 residues. Trimming stripped 4 bases from V and 8 bases from J, with 11 bases between. In DNA form, the CDR3 reads TGTGCCAGCAGCCGAACGGGAGCGGAAAAACTGTTTTTT. Its translation is CASSRTGAEKLFF.

The chain couples TRBV11-2 to TRBJ2-7; the match to TRBD2 covers 7 bases. Germline lookup yields CDR1 SGHAT and CDR2 FQNNGV. The CDR3 extends over 15 amino acids. Trimming at V came to 0 bases and at J to 2 bases, leaving 4 bases not matched to a gene. In nucleotides, the CDR3 is TGTGCCAGCAGCTTAGACCCGGGGGGAACCTACGAGCAGTACTTC. This encodes CASSLDPGGTYEQYF.

The genes are TRBV6-5 and TRBJ1-3; D is unclear. Deletions cut 3 bases from V and 0 bases from J, with 9 bases between. The CDR3 has 15 amino acids. CDR1 is MNHEY, CDR2 SVGAGI, per germline. The CDR3 reads CASSYSSSSGNTIYF. The CDR3 bases are TGTGCCAGCAGTTATAGCAGCAGCTCTGGAAACACCATATATTTT.

In this sample, this clone turned up once. This rearrangement joins TRBV15 to TRBJ1-6, with TRBD1 identical over 9 bases. The CDR3 totals 18 residues. V lost 2 bases and J lost 4; bases outside the gene matches: 9. Germline CDR1 is LNHNV and CDR2 is YYDKDF (reference sequence). The CDR3 sequence is CATSRPGGTGSYNSPLHF. CDR3 DNA sequence: TGTGCCACCAGCAGACCGGGGGGGACAGGGTCTTATAATTCACCCCTCCACTTT.

The rearrangement links TRBV7-2 to TRBJ1-2; 7 bases map to TRBD1. There are 12 residues in the CDR3. Germline values: CDR1 SGHTA, CDR2 FQGNSA. V was clipped by 4 bases and J by 4 bases; unmatched bases: 0. The CDR3 DNA reads as TGTGCCAGCAGCTCAGGGGGCTATGGCTACACCTTC. Residues: CASSSGGYGYTF.

The chain employs TRBV20-1 and TRBJ2-2, with no clear D. Germline assignment: CDR1 DFQATT and CDR2 SNEGSKA (reference sequence). The V end was cut by 3 bases, the J end by 7 bases, with 6 bases between. The CDR3 covers 11 residues. The DNA for the CDR3 is TGCAGTGCTAGTCCAGGCGGGGAGCTGTTTTTT. Its protein product is CSASPGGELFF.